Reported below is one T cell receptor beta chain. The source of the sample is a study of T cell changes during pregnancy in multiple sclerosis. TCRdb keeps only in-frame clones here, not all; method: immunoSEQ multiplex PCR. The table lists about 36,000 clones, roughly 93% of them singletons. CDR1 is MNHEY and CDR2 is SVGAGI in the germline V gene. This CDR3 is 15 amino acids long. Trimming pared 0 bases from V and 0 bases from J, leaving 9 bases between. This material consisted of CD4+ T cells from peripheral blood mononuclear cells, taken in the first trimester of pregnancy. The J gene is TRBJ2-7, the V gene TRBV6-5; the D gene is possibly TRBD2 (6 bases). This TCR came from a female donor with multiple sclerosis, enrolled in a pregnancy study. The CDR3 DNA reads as TGTGCCAGCAGTTACTCGCGGGACGTCTCCTACGAGCAGTACTTC. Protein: CASSYSRDVSYEQYF.